Below, 20 T cell receptor beta chains from the same sample are listed, as sequenced in a study of cytomegalovirus exposure and HLA in healthy donors. The PCR made use of 60 Vbeta and 13 Jbeta primers. Here immunoSEQ multiplex PCR was the method, and the copy in TCRdb shows in-frame clones only, minus some. This sample yields around 120,000 clones, of which about 80% are seen a single time; 0.95% to 1.5% belongs to the top ten. The sequenced sample was PBMCs. Source of these receptors: a girl aged 2-9 years in good health and CMV-seronegative.

The gene calls are TRBV11-2 and TRBJ1-1; TRBD1 is a possible D gene (5 bases). The CDR3 length is 13 residues. Germline V gene sequence: CDR1 SGHAT, CDR2 FQNNGV. V shed 1 base and J shed 5 bases, with 8 bases lying between them. CDR3 amino acids: CASSLARGTEAFF. CDR3 DNA sequence: TGTGCCAGCAGCTTAGCTAGGGGAACTGAAGCTTTCTTT.

The chain recombines TRBV5-8 with TRBJ1-5; perhaps TRBD1 as D (5 bases). The germline gives CDR1 SGHTS, CDR2 YDEGEE. V was pared by 1 base and J by 3 bases, with 14 bases between. The CDR3 has 16 amino acids. The CDR3 region has the DNA TGTGCCAGCAGCTTGCGTTGGGGCCCCGTCAATCAGCCCCAGCATTTT. Translating it yields CASSLRWGPVNQPQHF.

The J gene is TRBJ1-2, the V gene TRBV5-4; TRBD1 agrees at 7 bases. The CDR3 consists of 14 residues. Germline V gene data show CDR1 as SGHNT and CDR2 as YYREEE (reference sequence). V dropped 3 bases and J dropped 1; count of bases not matched to a gene: 3. CDR3 protein: CASSYRGGNYGYTF. CDR3 coding DNA: TGTGCCAGCAGCTACAGGGGAGGTAACTATGGCTACACCTTC.

The chain links TRBV27 to TRBJ2-5, with 12 bases that match TRBD2. V lost 6 bases and J lost 3; bases outside the gene matches: 5. The CDR3 is made up of 15 amino acids. CDR1 MNHEY and CDR2 SMNVEV come from the germline V gene (reference sequence). The CDR3 DNA follows: TGTGCCAGCAGCGAGACTAGCGGGAGTAAAGAGACCCAGTACTTC. Protein product: CASSETSGSKETQYF.

The rearrangement joins TRBV27 to TRBJ1-5; D is undetermined. The CDR3 consists of 14 residues. V lost 3 bases to trimming and J lost 2 bases, with 8 bases between them. CDR1 and CDR2 from the germline V gene are MNHEY and SMNVEV (reference sequence). The CDR3, as DNA: TGTGCCAGCAGTTTCATGGGAGGCAATCAGCCCCAGCATTTT. Its protein product is CASSFMGGNQPQHF.

This clone was counted a few times. V gene TRBV27 combines with J gene TRBJ2-5; tentatively, D is TRBD2 (6 bases). CDR3 length: 13 amino acids. V lost 4 bases, J lost 3 bases, and 9 bases lay in between. Looked up from germline, CDR1 is MNHEY and CDR2 is SMNVEV (reference sequence). The CDR3 coding sequence is TGTGCCAGCAGTTGGGGACTGGAAGAGACCCAGTACTTC. Its protein product is CASSWGLEETQYF.

V is TRBV19 and J is TRBJ2-7; TRBD2 aligns across 10 bases. The V gene end was trimmed by 3 bases and the J gene end by 0 bases; junction bases not matched to a gene: 2. From germline, CDR1 is LNHDA and CDR2 SQIVND (reference sequence). This CDR3 has 15 amino acids. CDR3 DNA sequence: TGTGCCAGTAGTATGAAGCGGGGGGGCTCCTACGAGCAGTACTTC. Translating it yields CASSMKRGGSYEQYF.

The CDR3 loop is CATPRWDTLYNEQFF. In DNA, the CDR3 is TGCGCCACGCCCCGTTGGGACACACTTTACAATGAGCAGTTCTTC. The rearrangement uses TRBV10-1 and TRBJ2-1; maybe TRBD1 (6 bases). The CDR3 contains 15 residues. Germline lookup yields CDR1 WNHNN and CDR2 SYGVQD (reference sequence). The ends were cut back, 10 bases at V and 4 bases at J, with 20 bases in the middle.

V is TRBV5-1 and J is TRBJ1-1, with 10 positions matching TRBD1. In germline, CDR1 is SGHRS, CDR2 YFSETQ. The J segment lost 3 bases and the V segment lost 4 bases, leaving 3 bases of the junction unmatched. The CDR3 has 14 amino acids. The CDR3: CASSAGTGDTEAFF. DNA of the CDR3: TGCGCCAGCAGCGCGGGGACAGGGGACACTGAAGCTTTCTTT.

The chain has TRBV7-8 and TRBJ1-1; 10 nucleotides align to TRBD1. The CDR3 spans 12 residues. Germline CDR1 is SGHVS and CDR2 is FQNEAQ. Unmatched junction bases numbered 2, after V lost 6 bases and J lost 7 bases. This CDR3 reads CASSWTGGEAFF. The CDR3 region has the DNA TGTGCCAGCAGTTGGACAGGGGGTGAAGCTTTCTTT.

The chain is built from TRBV4-3 and TRBJ1-2, with D possibly being TRBD1 (5 bases). The V gene lost 1 base and the J gene lost 4 bases, with 10 bases spanning the gap. Germline V gene lookup returns CDR1 LGHNA and CDR2 YSLEER. The CDR3 length is 14 residues. Here the CDR3 DNA reads TGCGCCAGCAGCCAAGTTGGGCAGGGCTATGGCTACACCTTC. This translates into CASSQVGQGYGYTF.

J is TRBJ2-1 and V is TRBV4-3, with TRBD1 identical over 7 bases. This CDR3 has 15 residues. J was trimmed by 3 bases and V by 4 bases; bases with no gene match: 6. Per germline, CDR1 LGHNA and CDR2 YSLEER. CDR3 in amino acids: CASSLGQDLYNEQFF. CDR3 bases: TGCGCCAGCAGCCTTGGACAGGACCTCTACAATGAGCAGTTCTTC.

This clone turned up a few times. The CDR3 spells CAISSDRVQGYEQYF. The DNA of the CDR3 is TGTGCCATCAGTTCAGACAGGGTGCAGGGCTACGAGCAGTACTTC. The chain employs TRBV10-3 and TRBJ2-7; 7 bases map to TRBD1. The CDR3 loop spans 15 amino acids. Per germline, CDR1 ENHRY and CDR2 SYGVKD. V gave up 5 bases and J gave up 3 bases; unmatched junction bases: 10.

This clone has just one count. This rearrangement joins TRBV5-4 to TRBJ2-5; 11 bases are shared with TRBD2. Germline CDR1 is SGHNT and CDR2 is YYREEE (reference sequence). The CDR3 spans 13 residues. Unmatched junction bases numbered 2, after V lost 6 bases and J lost 4 bases. For the CDR3, the DNA is TGTGCCAGCACCGGGACTAGCGGAGAGACCCAGTACTTC. It is translated as CASTGTSGETQYF.

This clone appeared a single time. One end of the junction fails to match germline, which may point to a read error. V and J are TRBV7-2 and TRBJ2-7; 7 bases are shared with TRBD2. Germline CDR1 is SGHTA and CDR2 is FQGNSA. This CDR3 has 13 residues. The CDR3, as DNA: TGTGCCAGCAGCCCGACCCCAACTAGCGCAGTCTTTTTC. This gives the protein CASSPTPTSAVFF.

As to this clone: Other nucleotide sequences in the sample specify the same CDR3. The chain couples TRBV6-5 to TRBJ1-2; 8 bases align to TRBD1. The ends lost 5 bases at V and 4 bases at J; junction bases unmatched: 3. Germline loops: CDR1 MNHEY, CDR2 SVGAGI. This CDR3 has 13 residues. The DNA for the CDR3 is TGTGCCAGCAGTCGGGACAGGAGCTATGGCTACACCTTC. Encoded protein: CASSRDRSYGYTF.

This CDR3 is CASSYSPLDRDDGYTF. DNA of the CDR3: TGTGCCAGCAGTTACTCGCCCTTGGACAGGGATGATGGCTACACCTTC. The chain employs TRBV6-6 and TRBJ1-2; 8 bases are shared with TRBD1. Germline assignment: CDR1 MNHNY and CDR2 SVGAGI (reference sequence). The length of the CDR3 is 16 residues. The ends lost 0 bases at V and 6 bases at J; junction bases unmatched: 9.

The chain has TRBV9 and TRBJ2-5, with D perhaps matching TRBD2 (6 bases). Trimming left V 0 bases short and J 0 bases short, with 9 bases between. This CDR3 is 15 amino acids long. CDR1 is SGDLS and CDR2 is YYNGEE in the germline V gene. The CDR3 DNA sequence: TGTGCCAGCAGCGTAGGCGGGATGCACCAAGAGACCCAGTACTTC. Encoded protein: CASSVGGMHQETQYF.

This clone occurred once. This chain joins TRBV10-2 and TRBJ2-7; 7 positions agree with TRBD2. Germline CDR1 reads WSHSY; CDR2 reads SAAADI. CDR3 length: 13 amino acids. J was trimmed by 4 bases and V by 3 bases; bases with no gene match: 3. The CDR3 loop is CASSDGGSYEQYF. In nucleotides, the CDR3 is TGCGCCAGCAGTGATGGCGGGAGTTACGAGCAGTACTTC.

Regarding this clone: A read error may produce the germline difference seen at one junction end. V usage is TRBV7-9 and J usage is TRBJ2-7; D is ambiguous. The CDR3 contains 12 residues. The V gene's germline CDR1 is SEHNR and CDR2 FQNEAQ (reference sequence). The CDR3 is CSSSLVRYEQYF. CDR3 coding DNA: TGTTCCAGCAGCTTAGTCCGTTACGAGCAGTACTTC.